These T cell receptor beta chains were read from a single sample in a study of cytomegalovirus exposure and HLA in healthy donors. Some clones are missing from TCRdb's copy, which holds only in-frame ones; the method was immunoSEQ multiplex PCR. Counted here are about 130,000 clones, around three quarters occurring once; the ten biggest clones make up roughly an eighth. The source material was PBMCs. These receptors were obtained from a woman aged 60 to 75 in good health and CMV-seropositive. Both conserved end residues are part of each CDR3. Each record gives: V gene, J gene, D gene, clone size, CDR3 protein, CDR3 DNA. A D gene is named only where the DNA matches it firmly. Expanded clones are given a class, and other clones once, few, many or no size at all.

TRBV7-9,TRBJ2-7,-,-,CASSVGTEQYF,TGTGCCAGCAGCGTAGGGACTGAGCAGTACTTC
TRBV7-3,TRBJ1-1,TRBD1,-,CASGQGKNTEAFF,TGTGCCAGCGGACAGGGTAAGAACACTGAAGCTTTCTTT
TRBV2,TRBJ2-2,-,-,CASSERQGSGELFF,TGTGCCAGCAGTGAAAGGCAGGGTAGCGGGGAGCTGTTTTTT
TRBV11-2,TRBJ2-1,-,-,CASSLLPNNEQFF,TGTGCCAGCAGCCTACTTCCCAACAATGAGCAGTTCTTC
TRBV14,TRBJ2-5,TRBD2,-,CASSQERGSWGETQYF,TGTGCCAGCAGCCAAGAACGCGGGAGCTGGGGGGAGACCCAGTACTTC
TRBV28,TRBJ2-7,-,-,CASRRTGGSYEQYF,TGTGCCAGCAGACGAACCGGGGGTAGCTACGAGCAGTACTTC
TRBV25-1,TRBJ2-5,TRBD1,few,CASSRRTGPSETQYF,TGTGCCAGCAGTCGGCGGACAGGTCCCTCGGAGACCCAGTACTTC
TRBV19,TRBJ2-3,-,-,CASSIIGGARTDTQYF,TGTGCCAGTAGTATAATAGGGGGAGCCCGCACAGATACGCAGTATTTT
TRBV4-3,TRBJ1-1,-,-,CASSQDSREGLGMNTEAFF,TGCGCCAGCAGCCAAGATTCGAGGGAAGGGTTAGGGATGAACACTGAAGCTTTCTTT
TRBV2,TRBJ2-2,TRBD2,-,CASSASGGANGELFF,TGTGCCAGCAGTGCTAGCGGGGGGGCGAACGGGGAGCTGTTTTTT
TRBV30,TRBJ1-3,-,-,CAWSVGVTGNTIYF,TGTGCCTGGAGTGTAGGGGTTACTGGAAACACCATATATTTT
TRBV7-6,TRBJ2-1,-,-,CASSLGVGGAHNEQFF,TGTGCCAGCAGCTTAGGAGTAGGGGGAGCCCACAATGAGCAGTTCTTC
TRBV4-2,TRBJ1-1,-,-,CASSQGGGWTEAFF,TGTGCCAGCAGCCAAGGGGGGGGGTGGACTGAAGCTTTCTTT
TRBV21-1,TRBJ1-5,-,once,CASSTIPLQDRGPNQPQHF,TGTGCCAGCAGCACGATTCCGTTGCAAGACAGGGGGCCTAATCAGCCCCAGCATTTT
TRBV4-1,TRBJ2-2,TRBD2,once,CASSHLAGGITGELFF,TGCGCCAGCAGCCACCTAGCGGGGGGGATCACCGGGGAGCTGTTTTTT
TRBV18,TRBJ1-1,-,-,CASSPTGTNTEAFF,TGTGCCAGCTCACCAACAGGGACGAACACTGAAGCTTTCTTT
TRBV11-2,TRBJ2-1,-,-,CASSLTRYNEQFF,TGTGCCAGCAGCTTAACACGATACAATGAGCAGTTCTTC
TRBV7-9,TRBJ1-1,TRBD1,-,CASRGQGNTEAFF,TGTGCCAGCAGGGGACAGGGGAACACTGAAGCTTTCTTT
TRBV9,TRBJ2-2,-,-,CASSPRLSGELFF,TGTGCCAGCAGCCCCCGACTTTCCGGGGAGCTGTTTTTT
TRBV6-5,TRBJ2-7,TRBD2,few,CASSSLGGASYEQYF,TGTGCCAGCAGTTCCCTGGGAGGGGCCTCCTACGAGCAGTACTTC
TRBV9,TRBJ2-2,-,-,CASSVVTGTGELFF,TGTGCCAGCAGCGTAGTTACCGGCACCGGGGAGCTGTTTTTT
TRBV30,TRBJ1-5,TRBD1,-,CAWKRRDRPGQPQHF,TGTGCCTGGAAAAGGAGGGACAGGCCGGGTCAGCCCCAGCATTTT
TRBV12-5,TRBJ1-1,TRBD1,-,CASGLASTGGSTEAFF,TGTGCTAGTGGTTTGGCTTCCACAGGGGGGAGCACTGAAGCTTTCTTT
TRBV7-9,TRBJ2-7,-,-,CASSLDQGLWYF,TGTGCCAGCAGCTTAGATCAGGGGTTGTGGTACTTC
TRBV28,TRBJ2-4,TRBD1,-,CASQGAGNIQYF,TGTGCCAGCCAGGGGGCGGGAAACATTCAGTACTTC
TRBV27,TRBJ1-1,-,-,CASSPWGGGTEAFF,TGTGCCAGCAGCCCTTGGGGGGGAGGAACTGAAGCTTTCTTT
TRBV6-5,TRBJ1-5,-,-,CAAGPNQPQHF,TGTGCGGCAGGGCCCAATCAGCCCCAGCATTTT
TRBV2,TRBJ2-7,-,-,CASSERGSGPYEQYF,TGTGCCAGCAGTGAACGGGGGTCAGGGCCATACGAGCAGTACTTC
TRBV11-2,TRBJ2-7,-,once,CASSLGQNYEQYF,TGTGCCAGCAGCTTAGGACAGAACTACGAGCAGTACTTC
TRBV7-9,TRBJ1-5,TRBD1,once,CSSSFYRGLNNQPQHF,TGTTCCAGCAGCTTCTACAGGGGGCTGAACAATCAGCCCCAGCATTTT
TRBV6-1,TRBJ1-1,-,-,CASILSSRAFF,TGTGCCAGCATACTGTCCTCGAGGGCTTTCTTT
TRBV5-4,TRBJ2-2,TRBD2,few,CASSLRAGGWTGELFF,TGTGCCAGCAGCTTGAGAGCGGGAGGGTGGACCGGGGAGCTGTTTTTT
TRBV7-6,TRBJ2-7,-,once,CASSDTGSGYEQYF,TGTGCCAGCAGCGACACAGGGAGCGGTTACGAGCAGTACTTC
TRBV21-1,TRBJ2-4,-,-,CASSKVTSGPGNIQYF,TGTGCCAGCAGCAAAGTGACTAGCGGTCCCGGAAACATTCAGTACTTC
TRBV9,TRBJ2-7,-,-,CASSVARGGKQYF,TGTGCCAGCAGCGTAGCTCGGGGTGGGAAGCAGTACTTC
TRBV5-1,TRBJ1-1,TRBD1,-,CASSSELGQGNTEAFF,TGCGCCAGCAGCTCGGAGCTGGGACAGGGGAACACTGAAGCTTTCTTT
TRBV5-6,TRBJ1-5,-,-,CASSLSTEGSLGPQHF,TGTGCCAGCAGCTTGAGTACAGAAGGATCTTTGGGGCCCCAGCATTTT
TRBV4-1,TRBJ2-3,-,-,CASSQAGDTDTQYF,TGCGCCAGCAGCCAAGCGGGGGACACAGATACGCAGTATTTT
TRBV5-1,TRBJ2-5,-,-,CASSLAVQETQYF,TGCGCCAGCAGCTTGGCGGTACAAGAGACCCAGTACTTC
TRBV7-2,TRBJ2-7,-,-,CASSLRGYSSYEQYF,TGTGCCAGCAGCTTAAGAGGGTATAGCTCCTACGAGCAGTACTTC
TRBV5-1,TRBJ1-2,-,-,CASSPGDTPGGYTF,TGCGCCAGCAGCCCCGGGGACACCCCAGGTGGCTACACCTTC
TRBV5-4,TRBJ2-3,TRBD1,-,CASSRWTGATDTQYF,TGTGCCAGCAGCCGCTGGACAGGCGCCACAGATACGCAGTATTTT
TRBV5-1,TRBJ2-5,-,-,CASSPGQETQYF,TGCGCCAGCAGCCCGGGTCAAGAGACCCAGTACTTC
TRBV7-6,TRBJ2-5,-,-,CASSLGVEQETQYF,TGTGCCAGCAGCTTAGGCGTAGAACAAGAGACCCAGTACTTC
TRBV30,TRBJ1-5,-,-,CAWSPGTTYHQPQHF,TGTGCCTGGAGCCCCGGGACTACATATCATCAGCCCCAGCATTTT
TRBV7-6,TRBJ2-1,TRBD2,-,CASSLVAGWEQFF,TGTGCCAGCAGCTTAGTAGCGGGTTGGGAGCAGTTCTTC
TRBV27,TRBJ2-3,TRBD1,-,CASSYYRQGADTQYF,TGTGCCAGCAGTTACTACCGACAGGGGGCCGATACGCAGTATTTT
TRBV11-3,TRBJ2-1,-,-,CASSLGGGPNRLSYNEQFF,TGTGCCAGCAGCTTAGGAGGGGGACCCAATCGACTCTCCTACAATGAGCAGTTCTTC
TRBV7-3,TRBJ2-1,TRBD1,-,CASSLEGQGATYNEQFF,TGTGCCAGCAGCTTAGAGGGACAGGGGGCCACCTACAATGAGCAGTTCTTC
TRBV5-5,TRBJ2-2,TRBD2,-,CASSHITLAGGGTGELFF,TGTGCCAGCAGCCATATTACCCTAGCGGGAGGGGGCACCGGGGAGCTGTTTTTT
TRBV19,TRBJ1-5,TRBD1,-,CASSLRGASQPQHF,TGTGCCAGTAGCCTCAGGGGGGCGAGTCAGCCCCAGCATTTT